The 10 T cell receptor beta chains reported below all come from one sample, sequenced in a study of CD8+ T cells in alopecia areata. cDNA reverse transcribed from extracted RNA served as the sequencing template. Sequencing used immunoSEQ multiplex PCR; TCRdb keeps in-frame clones, though not all of them. The sample shows about 120,000 clones, none of them appearing just once. The sequenced sample was lesional skin. The receptor set was obtained from a C3H/HeJ mouse with alopecia areata. This mouse strain has H2-k as its MHC haplotype.

There are a few counts of this clone. Gene labels here are mouse ones. Read data end 4 residues before the CDR3 end; the end is taken from the germline J gene. The chain joins TRBV13-3 to TRBJ2-2, with 8 bases matching TRBD1. V was pared by 4 bases and J by 1 base, with 6 bases of the junction left unmatched. Germline V gene data show CDR1 as NNHDY and CDR2 as SYVADS. The CDR3 totals 16 residues. The covered CDR3 bases are TGTGCCAGCAGTCCCTCAGGGGGCCAAAACACCGGG. It translates to CASSPSGGQNTG. The CDR3 as a whole reads CASSPSGGQNTGQLYF.

This clone was detected only a few times. These gene names are mouse names. The read comes to an end 4 residues before the CDR3 does, leaving the germline J gene to fill in the end. The chain combines TRBV17 with TRBJ2-5; TRBD1 matches at 9 bases. Trimming cost V 1 base and J 1 base; bases outside gene matches: 3. The CDR3 has 16 amino acids. The germline gives CDR1 MNHDT, CDR2 YYDKIL. Partial CDR3 DNA: TGTGCTAGCAGTAGAGCCCGGGACAGGGACCAAGAC. Translated, it gives CASSRARDRDQD. The entire CDR3 protein is CASSRARDRDQDTQYF. Full variable domain (outside the CDR3, taken from reference TRBV17 and TRBJ2-5): DTTVKQNPRYKLARVGKPVNLICSQTMNHDTMYWYQKKPNQAPKLLLFYYDKILNREADTFEKFQSSRPNNSFCSLYIGSAGLEYSAMYLCASSRARDRDQDTQYFGPGTRLLVL.

With respect to this clone: Genes here carry mouse names. The read falls 4 residues short of the CDR3 end, and the missing part is taken from the germline J gene. The V gene is TRBV1, the J gene TRBJ2-7; TRBD1 agrees at 9 bases. J was trimmed by 3 bases and V by 5 bases; bases with no gene match: 5. CDR1 and CDR2 from the germline V gene are NSQYPW and LRSPGD (reference sequence). This CDR3 is built from 14 residues. The CDR3 loop reads CTCSSGTGYYEQYF. The part of the CDR3 DNA that was read is TGCACCTGCAGTTCCGGGACAGGGTACTAT.

Concerning this clone: TCRdb's protein and the translated DNA diverge at residue 13; the protein reported here is the translation of the DNA. The gene symbols are mouse symbols. The read terminates 3 residues ahead of where the CDR3 ends, so the germline J gene completes it. The chain has TRBV1 and TRBJ1-3, with 8 bases aligning to TRBD1. Germline V gene sequence: CDR1 NSQYPW, CDR2 LRSPGD (reference sequence). The CDR3 has 16 amino acids. The V segment lost 1 base and the J segment 0 bases; nucleotides outside the gene matches: 2. The part of the CDR3 DNA that was read is TGCACCTGCAGTGCAGCAGGGGGCGATTCTGGAAATACG. It translates to CTCSAAGGDSGNT. The entire CDR3 protein is CTCSAAGGDSGNTLYF.

This clone was counted between two and nine times. The gene names given are mouse names. Read sequence stops 4 residues before the CDR3 end, and the germline J gene provides the missing end. This chain joins TRBV14 and TRBJ2-7, with 10 positions matching TRBD2. This CDR3 has 14 amino acids. Germline V gene sequence: CDR1 SGHDT, CDR2 FRDEAV. CDR3 sequence: CASSSGTGAYEQYF. Incomplete CDR3 DNA: TGTGCCAGCAGTTCCGGGACTGGGGCATAT.

This clone appeared a few times. Gene labels here are mouse ones. The CDR3 end is not reached by the read, which stops 4 residues before it; the germline J gene fills it in. This chain joins TRBV13-1 and TRBJ2-1; TRBD1 might be the D (6 bases). V lost 6 bases and J lost 3, with 13 bases in between. The CDR3 has 14 amino acids. Germline V gives CDR1 NSHNY, CDR2 SYGAGN. CDR3 DNA, as far as it was read: TGTGCCAGCAACCCCGGGACATCCTATGCT. This codes for CASNPGTSYA. From start to end, the CDR3 is CASNPGTSYAEQFF.

For this clone: Mouse gene names and germline throughout. The CDR3 end falls 4 residues outside the read, so it is completed with the germline J gene. V gene TRBV13-3 combines with J gene TRBJ1-1; 8 bases line up with TRBD1. The length of the CDR3 is 14 residues. Looked up from germline, CDR1 is NNHDY and CDR2 is SYVADS. Trimming at V came to 4 bases and at J to 1 base, leaving 3 bases not matched to a gene. The CDR3 DNA, read in part, is TGTGCCAGCAGTCGGGACAGGCAAAACACA. Translating it yields CASSRDRQNT. In full, the CDR3 is CASSRDRQNTEVFF.

This clone was seen only a few times. Gene names and germline refer to mouse. Sequencing ends 4 residues short of the CDR3 end; the germline J gene provides the rest. This chain connects TRBV1 to TRBJ2-7, with 8 bases lining up with TRBD2. Germline assignment: CDR1 NSQYPW and CDR2 LRSPGD (reference sequence). The CDR3 sequence is 15 residues long. CDR3 protein: CTCSALRLGLYEQYF. The covered CDR3 bases are TGCACCTGCAGTGCACTAAGACTGGGGCTATAT.

A remark on this clone: The DNA translation disagrees with the TCRdb protein at residue 13, so the protein in this description comes from the DNA. Gene names follow the mouse nomenclature. The CDR3 end falls 3 residues outside the read, so it is completed with the germline J gene. The chain uses TRBV1 and TRBJ1-6; the match to TRBD1 covers 9 bases. TRBJ1-6 is marked as an open reading frame, function uncertain. V gave up 3 bases and J gave up 6 bases; unmatched junction bases: 6. CDR1 is NSQYPW, CDR2 LRSPGD, per germline (reference sequence). This CDR3 has 16 amino acids. The DNA read from the CDR3 is TGCACCTGCAGTGCCTCCGGGACAGGGATTAATTCGCCC. Its protein product is CTCSASGTGINSP. The complete CDR3 protein is CTCSASGTGINSPLYF.

In the case of this clone: Gene and germline names: mouse. The sequenced fragment ends 4 residues before the CDR3 boundary, so the rest is inferred from the germline J gene. The chain couples TRBV17 to TRBJ2-3; TRBD2 matches 8 bases. The germline V gene encodes CDR1 MNHDT and CDR2 YYDKIL. The trim removed 5 bases at V and 0 bases at J, leaving 4 bases unmatched. The CDR3 is 15 amino acids. The sequenced part of the CDR3 DNA is TGTGCTAGCAGTTGGGGGGGGTCTAGTGCAGAA. Its translation: CASSWGGSSAE. The complete CDR3 sequence is CASSWGGSSAETLYF.